These T cell receptor beta chains were read from a single sample in a study of OX40 agonist ivuxolimab in advanced cancers. This table comes from immunoSEQ multiplex PCR, and its TCRdb copy is limited to in-frame clones, with some not included. The sample carries about 120,000 clones, 93% recorded once. The material sequenced was CD4+ or CD8+ T cells sorted from blood, taken in a trial of the OX40 agonist ivuxolimab. These receptors came from an adult with an advanced solid tumor such as melanoma, head and neck, liver or kidney cancer. The CDR3 runs from the conserved cysteine through the conserved F or W. Fields, in order: D gene, clone size, J gene, V gene, CDR3 protein, CDR3 DNA. The D gene is left open where the match is weak. A row's size may be missing; if present it is once, few, many or a size class.

D gene: NA
clone size: NA
J gene: TRBJ2-3
V gene: TRBV7-7
CDR3 protein: CASSLAKVKGGSTDTQYF
CDR3 DNA: TGTGCCAGCAGCTTAGCGAAGGTAAAGGGGGGGAGCACAGATACGCAGTATTTT

D gene: NA
clone size: NA
J gene: TRBJ1-2
V gene: TRBV19
CDR3 protein: CASSGWGANHDRGYTF
CDR3 DNA: TGTGCCAGTAGTGGGTGGGGGGCCAACCATGATCGTGGCTACACCTTC

D gene: TRBD1
clone size: NA
J gene: TRBJ1-4
V gene: TRBV5-4
CDR3 protein: CASSAGTANEKLFF
CDR3 DNA: TGTGCCAGCAGCGCCGGGACAGCAAATGAAAAACTGTTTTTT

D gene: TRBD1
clone size: NA
J gene: TRBJ1-3
V gene: TRBV4-2
CDR3 protein: CASSPQGVLTGNTIYF
CDR3 DNA: TGTGCCAGCAGCCCCCAGGGGGTACTTACCGGAAACACCATATATTTT

D gene: TRBD1
clone size: NA
J gene: TRBJ2-7
V gene: TRBV28
CDR3 protein: CASGTGYYEQYF
CDR3 DNA: TGTGCCAGTGGGACAGGTTACTACGAGCAGTACTTC

D gene: NA
clone size: NA
J gene: TRBJ2-1
V gene: TRBV6-1
CDR3 protein: CASSEEGSSYNEQFF
CDR3 DNA: TGTGCCAGCAGTGAAGAGGGGTCCTCCTACAATGAGCAGTTCTTC

D gene: NA
clone size: NA
J gene: TRBJ1-2
V gene: TRBV29-1
CDR3 protein: CSVGSGGHGGYTF
CDR3 DNA: TGCAGCGTTGGGTCGGGGGGCCATGGAGGCTACACCTTC

D gene: TRBD1
clone size: NA
J gene: TRBJ2-5
V gene: TRBV11-3
CDR3 protein: CASSLGTGSFETQYF
CDR3 DNA: TGTGCCAGCAGCTTAGGGACAGGGTCCTTTGAGACCCAGTACTTC

D gene: NA
clone size: NA
J gene: TRBJ2-2
V gene: TRBV15
CDR3 protein: CATSRAGGANTGELFF
CDR3 DNA: TGTGCCACCAGCAGGGCCGGGGGCGCGAACACCGGGGAGCTGTTTTTT

D gene: NA
clone size: NA
J gene: TRBJ2-1
V gene: TRBV7-2
CDR3 protein: CASKYGAVYNEQFF
CDR3 DNA: TGTGCCAGCAAATACGGGGCAGTCTACAATGAGCAGTTCTTC

D gene: TRBD2
clone size: NA
J gene: TRBJ2-1
V gene: TRBV9
CDR3 protein: CASSPPLAGAYNEQFF
CDR3 DNA: TGTGCCAGCAGCCCCCCACTAGCGGGAGCCTACAATGAGCAGTTCTTC

D gene: NA
clone size: once
J gene: TRBJ2-1
V gene: TRBV11-2
CDR3 protein: CASSLEGFLSYNEQFF
CDR3 DNA: TGTGCCAGCAGCTTAGAAGGCTTTCTCTCCTACAATGAGCAGTTCTTC

D gene: NA
clone size: NA
J gene: TRBJ1-1
V gene: TRBV4-1
CDR3 protein: CASSQVGSMNTEAFF
CDR3 DNA: TGCGCCAGCAGCCAAGTGGGGAGCATGAACACTGAAGCTTTCTTT

D gene: NA
clone size: NA
J gene: TRBJ2-7
V gene: TRBV5-1
CDR3 protein: CASSFGGRNHEQYF
CDR3 DNA: TGCGCCAGCAGCTTTGGGGGGCGCAACCACGAGCAGTACTTC

D gene: NA
clone size: NA
J gene: TRBJ1-3
V gene: TRBV28
CDR3 protein: CASSLGGSGNTIYF
CDR3 DNA: TGTGCCAGCAGTTTAGGGGGATCTGGAAACACCATATATTTT

D gene: NA
clone size: NA
J gene: TRBJ1-2
V gene: TRBV6-5
CDR3 protein: CASSPPGYGYTF
CDR3 DNA: TGTGCCAGCAGCCCCCCAGGCTATGGCTACACCTTC

D gene: TRBD2
clone size: NA
J gene: TRBJ2-3
V gene: TRBV7-2
CDR3 protein: CASSLTPAGGADTQYF
CDR3 DNA: TGTGCCAGCAGCTTAACGCCAGCGGGAGGGGCAGATACGCAGTATTTT

D gene: TRBD2
clone size: NA
J gene: TRBJ2-7
V gene: TRBV18
CDR3 protein: CASSLAGDEQYF
CDR3 DNA: TGTGCCAGCTCCCTAGCGGGAGACGAGCAGTACTTC